Sequencing of this T cell receptor beta chain was carried out in a study of Ad26.COV2.S vaccination and SARS-CoV-2 variants. V lost 0 bases and J 10 bases, leaving 15 bases between the germline ends. Looked up from germline, CDR1 is LGHDT and CDR2 is YNNKEL (reference sequence). CDR3 length: 14 amino acids. Here immunoSEQ multiplex PCR was the method, and the copy in TCRdb shows in-frame clones only, minus some. The sample consists of over 300,000 clones, about 83% of them appearing once. Treatment reported: around 19 received Ad26.COV2.S at low or high dose, single or two shots; about 5 received placebo; per-sample allocation not given. On day 63 after the first injection, vaccine and placebo recipients gave samples.

This chain links TRBV3-1 (or the pseudogene TRBV3-2) with TRBJ1-1, with D hard to call. This specimen was peripheral blood, taken in a trial of Ad26.COV2.S vaccine versus placebo. This clonotype was obtained from a person aged 18-60 years who received the Ad26.COV2.S COVID-19 vaccine or a placebo. The CDR3 DNA reads TGTGCCAGCAGCCAAGATGGCAGGAAAAGATCAGCTTTCTTT. It yields the protein CASSQDGRKRSAFF.